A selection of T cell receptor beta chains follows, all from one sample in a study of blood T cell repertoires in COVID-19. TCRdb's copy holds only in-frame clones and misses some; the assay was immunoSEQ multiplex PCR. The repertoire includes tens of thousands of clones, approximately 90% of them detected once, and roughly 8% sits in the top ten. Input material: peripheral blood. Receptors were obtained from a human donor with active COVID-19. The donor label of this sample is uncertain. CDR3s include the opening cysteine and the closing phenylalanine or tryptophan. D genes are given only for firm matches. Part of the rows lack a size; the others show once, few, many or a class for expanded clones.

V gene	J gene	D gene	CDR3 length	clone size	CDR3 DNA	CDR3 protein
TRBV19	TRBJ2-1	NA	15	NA	TGTGCCAGTAGTGTAGACCGGAGCTCCTACAATGAGCAGTTCTTC	CASSVDRSSYNEQFF
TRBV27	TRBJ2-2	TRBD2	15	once	TGTGCCAGCAGTCAATCGACTAGCGGGACCGGGGAGCTGTTTTTT	CASSQSTSGTGELFF
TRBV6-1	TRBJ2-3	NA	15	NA	TGTGCCAGCAGTGAAGTGGGCTCTGTCGCAGATACGCAGTATTTT	CASSEVGSVADTQYF
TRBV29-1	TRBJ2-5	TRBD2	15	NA	TGCAGCGCAGCTCTGACTAGCGGGGCGGTGGAGACCCAGTACTTC	CSAALTSGAVETQYF
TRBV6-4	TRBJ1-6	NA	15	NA	TGTGCCAGCACTACCGAGGTCCACTATAATTCACCCCTCCACTTT	CASTTEVHYNSPLHF
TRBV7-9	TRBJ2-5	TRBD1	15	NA	TGTGCCAGCAGCTTCTATACAGGGGCCCGAGAGACCCAGTACTTC	CASSFYTGARETQYF
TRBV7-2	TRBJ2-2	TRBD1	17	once	TGTGCCAGCAGCTTAGTATCCGGGACAGGCAACACCGGGGAGCTGTTTTTT	CASSLVSGTGNTGELFF
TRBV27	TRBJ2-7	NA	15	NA	TGTGCCAGCAGTTCCCCCCGGGTTCCCCTACGCGAGCAGTACTTC	CASSSPRVPLREQYF
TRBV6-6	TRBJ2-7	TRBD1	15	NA	TGTGCCAGCAGTTTTGGACAGGGTCGAGGCGTCGAGCAGTACTTC	CASSFGQGRGVEQYF
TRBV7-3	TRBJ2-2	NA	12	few	TGTGCCAGCAGCACAGGGCACGGGGAGCTGTTTTTT	CASSTGHGELFF
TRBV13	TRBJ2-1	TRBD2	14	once	TGTGCCAGCAGCCACCCGGGACTAAGGAATGAGCAGTTCTTC	CASSHPGLRNEQFF
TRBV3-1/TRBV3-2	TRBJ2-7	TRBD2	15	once	TGTGCCAGCAGTATTAGCGGGAGGTTCACCTACGAGCAGTACTTC	CASSISGRFTYEQYF
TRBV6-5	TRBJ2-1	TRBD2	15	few	TGTGCCAGCAAAAAAACTAGCGGGAGTCACAATGAGCAGTTCTTC	CASKKTSGSHNEQFF
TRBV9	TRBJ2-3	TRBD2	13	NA	TGTGCCAGCAGCGAGACGGGAGGGGATACGCAGTATTTT	CASSETGGDTQYF
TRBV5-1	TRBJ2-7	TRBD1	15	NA	TGCGCCAGCAGCTTGGAGGTGACAGGGTGGCCCGAGCAGTACTTC	CASSLEVTGWPEQYF
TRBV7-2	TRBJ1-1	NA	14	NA	TGTGCCAGCCGCGGTTTTGTAGGGAACACTGAAGCTTTCTTT	CASRGFVGNTEAFF
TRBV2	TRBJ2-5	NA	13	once	TGTGCCAGCACCGAACGGACGAAGGGGGCCCAGTACTTC	CASTERTKGAQYF
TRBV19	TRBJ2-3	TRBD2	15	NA	TGTGCCAGTAGACTACTAGCGGGGGGAGTAGATACGCAGTATTTT	CASRLLAGGVDTQYF
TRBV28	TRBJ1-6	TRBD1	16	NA	TGTGCCAGCAGCCGAACATATCGGGACAGGGGTTCACCCCTCCACTTT	CASSRTYRDRGSPLHF
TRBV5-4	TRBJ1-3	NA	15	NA	TGTGCCAGCAGCCTGAAGGAGGCCTTCGGAAACACCATATATTTT	CASSLKEAFGNTIYF
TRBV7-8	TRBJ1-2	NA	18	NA	TGTGCCAGCAGCTTAGCGGGGCAGGGGCCTCCGTTATTCTATGGCTACACCTTC	CASSLAGQGPPLFYGYTF
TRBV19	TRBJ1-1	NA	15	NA	TGTGCCAGTAGTATGGATCCAGGGGCACCGAGGAACGCTTTCTTT	CASSMDPGAPRNAFF